This entry lists 17 T cell receptor beta chains sequenced from one sample in a study of spatial heterogeneity in lung cancer. Time point described: sample taken at primary tumor resection. Whole RNA, isolated from tumor, nontumor lung or frozen PBMC, was sequenced without prior sorting. TCRdb re-called the 5' RACE reads with MiXCR, one entry per CDR3 protein. The sample has over 10,000 distinct CDR3 sequences; 5% to 6% are singletons. Here the sequenced sample was lung tumor tissue, taken at surgery. Receptors originate from a human donor with early-stage non-small cell lung cancer.

This clonotype was seen ten or more times. The library was designed around alpha chains, so this beta chain is a stray read whose abundance carries little weight. The rearrangement uses TRBV29-1 and TRBJ2-5, with TRBD1 as a possible D gene (5 bases). There are 14 residues in the CDR3. Looked up from germline, CDR1 is SQVTM and CDR2 is ANQGSEA. V lost 5 bases and J 0 bases, leaving 13 bases between the germline ends. The CDR3 coding sequence is TGCAGCGTTTTTGGGGCCCTGTACCAAGAGACCCAGTACTTC. Amino acid sequence: CSVFGALYQETQYF.

The table lists this clonotype with many counts. As an off-target read in a library built for alpha chains, this beta chain has a frequency of little significance. This chain connects TRBV7-8 to TRBJ2-7; D is possibly TRBD2 (6 bases). This CDR3 contains 15 residues. V was pared by 3 bases and J by 2 bases, with 14 bases between. Germline CDR1 SGHVS, CDR2 FQNEAQ. The CDR3 DNA is TGTGCCAGCAGCTTTAGCGGATACCCTACCTACGAGCAGTACGTC. Its protein is CASSFSGYPTYEQYV.

This clonotype was seen at least ten times. The library was built for alpha chains, so this beta chain is an off-target read and its size means little. This chain uses TRBV28 with TRBJ2-7; D might be TRBD1 or TRBD2, each matching 5 bases. Trimming pared 6 bases from V and 3 bases from J, leaving 9 bases between. The CDR3 contains 12 residues. Looked up from germline, CDR1 is MDHEN and CDR2 is SYDVKM. For the CDR3, the DNA is TGTGCCAGCAGCTCGGGGCTCTACGAGCAGTACTTC. Protein sequence: CASSSGLYEQYF.

This clonotype appeared many times. In a library made to pick up alpha chains, this beta chain is a stray read with a size that means little. V and J are TRBV7-8 and TRBJ2-1, with 9 bases identical to TRBD1. V lost 6 bases to trimming and J lost 4 bases; unmatched junction nucleotides: 7. From germline, CDR1 is SGHVS and CDR2 FQNEAQ. The CDR3 has 15 residues. The CDR3 is CASRPDRGTYNEQFF. The CDR3 region has the DNA TGTGCCAGCAGACCTGACAGGGGGACGTACAATGAGCAGTTCTTC.

As regards this clonotype: A library prepared for alpha chains yielded this beta chain as an off-target read; its size is of little meaning. The V and J genes are TRBV12-3 or TRBV12-4 and TRBJ2-3, with D tentatively TRBD2 (6 bases). This CDR3 region has 16 residues. V dropped 7 bases and J dropped 4 bases, with 21 bases sitting between them. The CDR3 sequence: CASTPGVGRGADTQYF. CDR3 sequence (DNA): TGTGCCAGCACCCCGGGGGTTGGGCGGGGCGCAGATACGCAGTATTTT.

This clonotype appeared many times. With the library built for alpha chains, this beta chain is off target and its frequency is not meaningful. The rearrangement uses TRBV25-1 and TRBJ1-5, with D unresolved. Trimming stripped 7 bases from V and 0 bases from J, with 13 bases between. The CDR3 has 15 residues. CDR1 and CDR2 from the germline V gene are MGHDK and SYGVNS. CDR3 loop: CASIDGRDSNQPQHF. In DNA, the CDR3 is TGTGCCAGCATCGACGGACGGGATAGCAATCAGCCCCAGCATTTT. The full variable domain, rest sourced from reference TRBV25-1 and TRBJ1-5, is EADIYQTPRYLVIGTGKKITLECSQTMGHDKMYWYQQDPGMELHLIHYSYGVNSTEKGDLSSESTVSRIRTEHFPLTLESARPSHTSQYLCASIDGRDSNQPQHFGDGTRLSIL.

This clonotype appeared many times. This beta chain is an unintended read in a library built for alpha chains; its size means little. CDR3 residues: CASRENSLDSGANVLTF. CDR3 DNA sequence: TGTGCCAGCAGGGAAAACAGTTTAGACTCTGGGGCCAACGTCCTGACTTTC. The chain is built from TRBV7-9 and TRBJ2-6, with D uncertain. Trimming took off 6 bases at V and 0 bases at J, with 15 bases between the two ends. Germline lookup yields CDR1 SEHNR and CDR2 FQNEAQ (reference sequence). There are 17 residues in the CDR3.

This clonotype has ten or more counts. Since the library was made to target alpha chains, this beta chain is a stray read and its abundance is not meaningful. The V gene is TRBV20-1, the J gene TRBJ2-2; tentatively, D is TRBD1 (6 bases). Deletions cut 2 bases from V and 3 bases from J, with 16 bases between. Germline assignment: CDR1 DFQATT and CDR2 SNEGSKA (reference sequence). The CDR3 contains 16 residues. CDR3 DNA: TGCAGTGCTAGAAGCCCCGGGACACCAGACACCGGGGAGCTGTTTTTT. Amino acid sequence: CSARSPGTPDTGELFF.

In its sample, this clonotype was seen many times. Because this beta chain is a stray read in a library intended to capture alpha chains, its abundance should not be given much weight. V usage is TRBV6-5 and J usage is TRBJ2-3; TRBD1 is a possible D gene (6 bases). Germline V gene data show CDR1 as MNHEY and CDR2 as SVGAGI. The CDR3 runs 14 residues. Trimming took off 6 bases at V and 4 bases at J, with 14 bases between the two ends. This CDR3 is CASRAMGAADTQYF. The DNA for the CDR3 is TGTGCCAGCAGGGCTATGGGGGCAGCAGATACGCAGTATTTT.

In the case of this clonotype: Because the library targeted alpha chains, this beta chain is an off-target read whose size means little. The rearrangement uses TRBV20-1 and TRBJ2-5; possibly TRBD1 for D (5 bases). The V gene lost 4 bases and the J gene lost 2 bases, with 8 bases spanning the gap. The CDR3 loop spans 12 amino acids. Germline V gene data show CDR1 as DFQATT and CDR2 as SNEGSKA (reference sequence). CDR3 DNA: TGCAGTGCTAAGGGGTCGCAAGAGACCCAGTACTTC. Its translation is CSAKGSQETQYF.

This clonotype was observed a handful of times. The size of this beta chain means little, since it is a stray read in a library made for alpha chains. The chain joins TRBV28 to TRBJ2-7; TRBD2 matches at 14 bases. Germline V gene lookup returns CDR1 MDHEN and CDR2 SYDVKM. The junction had 7 bases not matched to a gene; V was cut back by 5 bases and J by 4 bases. There are 16 residues in the CDR3. CDR3 coding DNA: TGTGCCAGCAGTACATCGACTAGCGGGAGGGTGTACGAGCAGTACGTC. It is translated as CASSTSTSGRVYEQYV.

This clonotype showed up many times. Found in a library prepared for alpha chains, this beta chain is an off-target read, and its abundance has little meaning. The rearrangement uses TRBV5-6 and TRBJ1-2; the D is unclear. Trimming stripped 0 bases from V and 6 bases from J, with 12 bases between. CDR3 length: 14 residues. Germline CDR1 SGHDT, CDR2 YYEEEE. CDR3 DNA sequence: TGTGCCAGCAGCTTGGGAGGTAATGCCCATGGCTACACCTTC. Its translation is CASSLGGNAHGYTF.

This clonotype appeared many times. This beta chain slipped into a library made for alpha chains as a stray read, so its size is not meaningful. This sequence joins TRBV7-2 and TRBJ1-2, with 8 bases lining up with TRBD1. CDR3 length: 14 residues. Germline CDR1 is SGHTA and CDR2 is FQGNSA. Losses at the gene ends were 0 bases for V and 6 bases for J; bases not matched to a gene: 3. In nucleotides, the CDR3 is TGTGCCAGCAGCTTAGCCAGGGGGCAGGATGGCTACACCTTC. This translates into CASSLARGQDGYTF.

This clonotype was seen at least ten times. Since the library was made to target alpha chains, this beta chain is a stray read and its abundance is not meaningful. V usage is TRBV18 and J usage is TRBJ2-3; 7 nucleotides match TRBD1. Germline CDR1 and CDR2: KGHSH and LQKENI. The CDR3 is 13 amino acids. V was pared by 6 bases and J by 2 bases, with 2 bases of the junction left unmatched. The CDR3 loop is CASSGTDTDTQYF. CDR3 nucleotides: TGTGCCAGCTCCGGGACAGACACAGATACGCAGTATTTT. Full variable domain (outside the CDR3, taken from reference TRBV18 and TRBJ2-3): NAGVMQNPRHLVRRRGQEARLRCSPMKGHSHVYWYRQLPEEGLKFMVYLQKENIIDESGMPKERFSAEFPKEGPSILRIQQVVRGDSAAYFCASSGTDTDTQYFGPGTRLTVL.

This clonotype was observed many times. Since the library was made to target alpha chains, this beta chain is a stray read and its abundance is not meaningful. The gene calls are TRBV24-1 and TRBJ2-1, with 7 bases aligning to TRBD1. After removal of 3 bases from V and 7 bases from J, the junction contained 5 bases not matched to a gene. The CDR3 loop spans 14 amino acids. Germline CDR1 is KGHDR and CDR2 is SFDVKD. The CDR3 is CATSDDGQVNEQFF. DNA of the CDR3: TGTGCCACCAGTGATGATGGACAGGTTAATGAGCAGTTCTTC.

This clonotype was counted ten times or more. This beta chain is an unintended read in a library built for alpha chains; its size means little. The chain couples TRBV5-1 to TRBJ1-1; D remains ambiguous. The germline gives CDR1 SGHRS, CDR2 YFSETQ. The CDR3 is made up of 13 amino acids. V dropped 0 bases and J dropped 5 bases, with 8 bases sitting between them. The CDR3 protein is CASSLAGMTEAFF. DNA for the CDR3: TGCGCCAGCAGCTTGGCCGGTATGACTGAAGCTTTCTTT.

This clonotype was seen at least ten times. This beta chain is an unintended read in a library built for alpha chains; its size means little. This chain joins TRBV5-1 and TRBJ1-1; tentative D call: TRBD1 (6 bases). Germline V CDR1 and CDR2: SGHRS, YFSETQ. There are 14 residues in the CDR3. V was shortened by 4 bases and J by 4 bases, with 14 bases between the two germline ends. The CDR3 region has the DNA TGCGCCAGCAGCCGGGAGGGGGTAAGCACTGAAGCTTTCTTT. As protein: CASSREGVSTEAFF.